The 14 T cell receptor beta chains below all came from one sample that was sequenced in a study of PD-1 blockade in classical Hodgkin lymphoma (dated by TCRdb to about 2020). The receptor library was made with the immunoSEQ multiplex PCR assay. TCRdb's version of the immuneACCESS table is confined to in-frame rearrangements and falls short of the full clone set. An unresolved V gene accounts for under half of the shortfall where checked; the remainder is of unknown origin. The sample includes some 30,000 clones, with 81% observed a single time. The ten largest make up roughly 15% of the sample. Interpreted using the paper, the time point label stands for: cycle 4 day 1 (C4D1), after 6 weeks of nivolumab. All trial patients had relapsed after autologous stem cell transplantation, with cohorts A, B and C differing in prior brentuximab vedotin exposure. The sample in question was peripheral blood mononuclear cells (PBMCs), obtained before the fourth cycle of nivolumab. These receptors were obtained from a human donor with classical Hodgkin lymphoma.

V usage is TRBV11-2 and J usage is TRBJ2-2; 13 nucleotides match TRBD2. The CDR3 loop spans 16 amino acids. V shed 1 base, J shed 7 bases, and the junction held 3 bases outside the gene matches. The germline V gene encodes CDR1 SGHAT and CDR2 FQNNGV. CDR3 coding DNA: TGTGCCAGCAGCTTAGGGACTAGCGGGGGAGGCGGGGAGCTGTTTTTT. It encodes CASSLGTSGGGGELFF. Looking up the rest from reference TRBV11-2 and TRBJ2-2 gives the full variable domain: EAGVAQSPRYKIIEKRQSVAFWCNPISGHATLYWYQQILGQGPKLLIQFQNNGVVDDSQLPKDRFSAERLKGVDSTLKIQPAKLEDSAVYLCASSLGTSGGGGELFFGEGSRLTVL.

The chain employs TRBV7-2 and TRBJ2-7; the D is unclear. The CDR3 runs to 11 residues. V dropped 1 base and J dropped 6 bases, with 4 bases sitting between them. Germline CDR1 and CDR2: SGHTA and FQGNSA. As DNA, the CDR3 is TGTGCCAGCAGCTTAGGGCCCGAGCAGTACGTC. Protein sequence: CASSLGPEQYV.

The gene calls are TRBV18 and TRBJ1-4; D ambiguous. Germline loops: CDR1 KGHSH, CDR2 LQKENI. The V and J ends lost 6 bases and 8 bases respectively, with 13 bases between them. The CDR3 is 13 residues long. CDR3 sequence: CASSPDSGEKLFF. The CDR3 DNA sequence: TGTGCCAGCTCTCCGGACTCGGGGGAAAAACTGTTTTTT.

The chain carries TRBV2 and TRBJ2-1; D perhaps matches TRBD2 (6 bases). The CDR3 runs to 11 residues. CDR1 is SNHLY and CDR2 is FYNNEI in the germline V gene. The germline V and J ends were trimmed by 6 bases and 10 bases, with 10 bases remaining between them. The CDR3 reads CASRTSLEQFF. The DNA of the CDR3 is TGTGCCAGCAGAACTAGCTTGGAGCAGTTCTTC.

The chain has TRBV6-6 and TRBJ1-4; 7 bases agree with TRBD1. The ends lost 2 bases at V and 8 bases at J; junction bases unmatched: 8. CDR3 length: 15 residues. CDR1 is MNHNY and CDR2 is SVGAGI in the germline V gene (reference sequence). In DNA form, the CDR3 reads TGTGCCAGCAGTTACGGGCAGGGGGGTTACGAAAAACTGTTTTTT. It codes for CASSYGQGGYEKLFF.

In its sample, this clone was seen once. V usage is TRBV10-3 and J usage is TRBJ1-4; 10 bases agree with TRBD1. Germline loops: CDR1 ENHRY, CDR2 SYGVKD. Germline trimming cut 9 bases from V and 6 bases from J; bases unmatched to any gene: 4. The CDR3 totals 13 residues. CDR3 protein: CAISGTGDEKLFF. CDR3 sequence (DNA): TGTGCCATTTCCGGGACAGGGGATGAAAAACTGTTTTTT.

The rearrangement uses TRBV5-1 and TRBJ1-2; TRBD1 matches at 8 bases. The germline gives CDR1 SGHRS, CDR2 YFSETQ. The V and J ends lost 6 bases and 7 bases, in that order; junction bases with no gene match: 8. The CDR3 totals 13 residues. The CDR3 DNA sequence: TGCGCCAGCACAGGGGGCGACGGGGGTGGCTACACCTTC. Its translation is CASTGGDGGGYTF.

The chain is built from TRBV5-6 and TRBJ2-5; 7 bases are shared with TRBD1. The CDR3 runs to 14 residues. V lost 3 bases, J lost 2 bases, and 4 bases stayed unmatched. Per germline, CDR1 SGHDT and CDR2 YYEEEE. The CDR3 region is CASSSPGQQETQYF. CDR3 DNA: TGTGCCAGCAGCTCACCGGGACAGCAAGAGACCCAGTACTTC.

V gene TRBV9 combines with J gene TRBJ1-4; TRBD1 matches at 7 bases. With 0 bases clipped from V and 6 bases from J, the junction kept 11 bases outside the gene matches. Germline loops: CDR1 SGDLS, CDR2 YYNGEE. The CDR3 has 17 residues. The CDR3 region is CASSVAPSGTVHEKLFF. CDR3 nucleotide sequence: TGTGCCAGCAGCGTAGCCCCCTCTGGGACAGTGCATGAAAAACTGTTTTTT. Looking up the rest from reference TRBV9 and TRBJ1-4 gives the full variable domain: DSGVTQTPKHLITATGQRVTLRCSPRSGDLSVYWYQQSLDQGLQFLIQYYNGEERAKGNILERFSAQQFPDLHSELNLSSLELGDSALYFCASSVAPSGTVHEKLFFGSGTQLSVL.

V and J are TRBV10-3 and TRBJ1-5, with D maybe TRBD1 (5 bases). V was trimmed by 2 bases and J by 4 bases, leaving 9 bases between them. The CDR3 is made up of 14 amino acids. Germline values: CDR1 ENHRY, CDR2 SYGVKD. The CDR3 DNA follows: TGTGCCATCAGTGAGAGGAGGGGAAATCAGCCCCAGCATTTT. It is translated as CAISERRGNQPQHF.

The chain joins TRBV30 to TRBJ2-7; D gene unclear. Deletions cut 0 bases from V and 2 bases from J, with 8 bases between. In germline, CDR1 is GTSNPN, CDR2 SVGIG (reference sequence). The CDR3 extends over 13 amino acids. CDR3 in DNA: TGTGCCTGGAGTGTTCTGGGTACCTACGAGCAGTACTTC. Protein: CAWSVLGTYEQYF.

V and J are TRBV9 and TRBJ2-2; 7 nucleotides line up with TRBD1. Germline-derived CDR1 and CDR2 are SGDLS and YYNGEE. This CDR3 region has 16 residues. V was pared by 3 bases and J by 4 bases, with 9 bases of the junction left unmatched. CDR3 residues: CASSARQGVGTGELFF. The CDR3 region has the DNA TGTGCCAGCAGCGCTCGACAGGGCGTCGGCACCGGGGAGCTGTTTTTT.

The chain carries TRBV4-2 and TRBJ1-2; TRBD1 is a possible D gene (6 bases). V was clipped by 3 bases and J by 8 bases, with 10 bases between them. Germline V gene lookup returns CDR1 LGHNA and CDR2 YNFKEQ. This CDR3 has 12 amino acids. In DNA, the CDR3 is TGTGCCAGCAGCCAGAATACAGGGGGCTACACCTTC. It codes for CASSQNTGGYTF.

This clone was found once. The CDR3: CASSVSKNYGYTF. The DNA for the CDR3 is TGTGCCAGCAGCGTTTCAAAGAACTATGGCTACACCTTC. This chain links TRBV7-2 with TRBJ1-2; D is unresolved. V lost 5 bases and J 2 bases, leaving 9 bases between the germline ends. The CDR3 sequence is 13 residues long. Looked up from germline, CDR1 is SGHTA and CDR2 is FQGNSA.